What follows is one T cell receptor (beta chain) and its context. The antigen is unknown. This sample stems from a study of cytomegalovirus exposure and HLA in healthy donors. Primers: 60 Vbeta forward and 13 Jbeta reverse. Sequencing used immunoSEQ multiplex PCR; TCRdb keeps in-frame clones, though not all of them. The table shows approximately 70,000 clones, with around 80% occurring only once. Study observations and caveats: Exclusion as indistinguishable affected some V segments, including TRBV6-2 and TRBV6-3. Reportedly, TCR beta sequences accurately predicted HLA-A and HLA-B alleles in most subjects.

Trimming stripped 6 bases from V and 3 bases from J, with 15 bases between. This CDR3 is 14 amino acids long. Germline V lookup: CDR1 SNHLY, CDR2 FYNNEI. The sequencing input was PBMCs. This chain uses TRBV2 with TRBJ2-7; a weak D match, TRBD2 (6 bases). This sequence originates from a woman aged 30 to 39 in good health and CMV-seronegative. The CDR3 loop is CASRRDGTNYEQYF. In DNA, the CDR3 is TGTGCCAGCAGGCGGGACGGAACTAACTACGAGCAGTACTTC.